Listed here are 28 T cell receptor beta chains from one sample, sequenced in a study of cytomegalovirus exposure and HLA in healthy donors. The PCR used 60 Vbeta and 13 Jbeta primers. Assay used: immunoSEQ multiplex PCR; TCRdb lists only in-frame clones, some missing. In the table there are some 40,000 clones, 60% to 70% of which are singletons. Sequencing was performed on PBMCs. These receptor sequences come from a man aged 60 to 75 in good health and CMV-seropositive.

The chain couples TRBV7-6 to TRBJ2-2, with 11 bases matching TRBD1. V gave up 5 bases and J gave up 4 bases; unmatched junction bases: 6. Germline assignment: CDR1 SGHVS and CDR2 FNYEAQ. The CDR3 extends over 16 amino acids. CDR3 amino acids: CASSPRTGGLTGELFF. CDR3 in DNA: TGTGCCAGCAGCCCCCGGACAGGGGGCCTCACCGGGGAGCTGTTTTTT.

This clone was seen a handful of times. One end of the junction does not line up with germline, which may come from a read error. This chain links TRBV28 with TRBJ1-3; unclear D gene. The CDR3 covers 14 residues. The germline CDR1 and CDR2 sequences are MDHEN and SYDVKM. The CDR3 is CASSPGGSGHTIYF. In DNA, the CDR3 is TGTGCCAGCAGCCCCGGAGGGTCTGGACACACCATATATTTT.

This clone appeared many times. The J gene is TRBJ2-1, the V gene TRBV5-6, with 9 bases matching TRBD1. This CDR3 comprises 14 residues. Per germline, CDR1 SGHDT and CDR2 YYEEEE. With 0 bases clipped from V and 7 bases from J, the junction kept 2 bases outside the gene matches. The CDR3: CASSLVTGGNEQFF. CDR3 DNA: TGTGCCAGCAGCTTGGTGACAGGGGGAAATGAGCAGTTCTTC.

V and J are TRBV5-1 and TRBJ2-2; 14 bases map to TRBD2. Germline V gene data show CDR1 as SGHRS and CDR2 as YFSETQ. The CDR3 consists of 17 residues. V lost 0 bases to trimming and J lost 4 bases; unmatched junction nucleotides: 2. The CDR3 here is CASSLGTSGRLTGELFF. The CDR3 nucleotides are TGCGCCAGCAGCTTGGGGACTAGCGGGAGGCTCACCGGGGAGCTGTTTTTT.

The chain combines TRBV6-1 with TRBJ2-7, with D tentatively TRBD1 (6 bases). CDR1 and CDR2 from the germline V gene are MNHNS and SASEGT. CDR3 length equals 13 residues. Trimming took off 2 bases at V and 7 bases at J, with 12 bases between the two ends. The CDR3 spells CASSERTVAEQYF. The CDR3 DNA follows: TGTGCCAGCAGTGAACGGACAGTAGCAGAGCAGTACTTC.

V is TRBV19 and J is TRBJ2-5, with 15 bases that match TRBD2. CDR3 length: 16 amino acids. Losses at the gene ends were 3 bases for V and 6 bases for J; bases not matched to a gene: 5. Per germline, CDR1 LNHDA and CDR2 SQIVND (reference sequence). The CDR3 bases are TGTGCCAGTAGTATGGGACTAGCGGGAGGATCTAAGACCCAGTACTTC. Translating gives CASSMGLAGGSKTQYF.

V gene TRBV7-9 combines with J gene TRBJ1-2; 8 nucleotides line up with TRBD1. CDR1 SEHNR and CDR2 FQNEAQ come from the germline V gene (reference sequence). Trimming took 5 bases from V and 1 from J; bases not matched to a gene: 3. The CDR3 runs to 14 residues. The CDR3, as DNA: TGTGCCAGCAGCGACAGGGGTGATAACTATGGCTACACCTTC. It codes for CASSDRGDNYGYTF. The full variable domain, with the rest looked up from reference TRBV7-9 and TRBJ1-2, is DTGVSQNPRHKITKRGQNVTFRCDPISEHNRLYWYRQTLGQGPEFLTYFQNEAQLEKSRLLSDRFSAERPKGSFSTLEIQRTEQGDSAMYLCASSDRGDNYGYTFGSGTRLTVV.

CDR3 in DNA: TGCAGCGTGGGTCTAGCGGGAGTGGAAGGGGAGCTGTTTTTT. This encodes CSVGLAGVEGELFF. This sequence joins TRBV29-1 and TRBJ2-2, with TRBD2 matching over 10 bases. This CDR3 is 14 amino acids long. V lost 6 bases and J lost 8; bases outside the gene matches: 9. The germline gives CDR1 SQVTM, CDR2 ANQGSEA.

The chain carries TRBV6-5 and TRBJ2-1; TRBD2 matches at 8 bases. The CDR3 length is 15 residues. Germline loops: CDR1 MNHEY, CDR2 SVGAGI. Trimming took 7 bases from V and 4 from J; bases not matched to a gene: 9. CDR3 amino acids: CASTSLAGYYNEQFF. In nucleotides, the CDR3 is TGTGCCAGCACCAGTTTAGCGGGATATTACAATGAGCAGTTCTTC.

The chain is built from TRBV13 and TRBJ1-2; no firm D call. V shed 8 bases and J shed 5 bases, with 21 bases lying between them. This CDR3 has 15 amino acids. CDR1 PRHDT and CDR2 FYEKMQ come from the germline V gene (reference sequence). CDR3 protein: CASQLVSRPVYGYTF. As DNA, the CDR3 is TGTGCCAGCCAGCTTGTGAGCAGGCCGGTTTATGGCTACACCTTC.

V and J are TRBV9 and TRBJ1-2; 7 bases are a match to TRBD1. V shed 4 bases, J shed 6 bases, and the junction held 6 bases outside the gene matches. Germline V gives CDR1 SGDLS, CDR2 YYNGEE. The length of the CDR3 is 13 residues. The DNA of the CDR3 is TGTGCCAGCAGCTTAGGGGGCTTACATGGCTACACCTTC. The encoded protein is CASSLGGLHGYTF.

J is TRBJ2-7 and V is TRBV27; 12 bases line up with TRBD2. The CDR3 has 14 amino acids. V shed 4 bases, J shed 4 bases, and the junction held 2 bases outside the gene matches. Germline values: CDR1 MNHEY, CDR2 SMNVEV (reference sequence). For the CDR3, the DNA is TGTGCCAGCAGTTCGACTAGCGGGAGTTACGAGCAGTACTTC. Translation: CASSSTSGSYEQYF.

This chain joins TRBV5-1 and TRBJ1-1, with 8 bases aligning to TRBD1. Germline trimming cut 0 bases from V and 0 bases from J; bases unmatched to any gene: 10. This CDR3 contains 18 residues. CDR1 and CDR2 from the germline V gene are SGHRS and YFSETQ. CDR3 loop: CASSLGVRGPGMNTEAFF. DNA of the CDR3: TGCGCCAGCAGCTTGGGGGTCAGGGGGCCAGGGATGAACACTGAAGCTTTCTTT.

The chain has TRBV28 and TRBJ2-7, with D possibly being TRBD2 (6 bases). Deletions cut 8 bases from V and 2 bases from J, with 19 bases between. Germline CDR1 MDHEN, CDR2 SYDVKM. The CDR3 length is 15 residues. The CDR3 region is CASCTPRDLTYEQYF. In DNA form, the CDR3 reads TGTGCCAGCTGTACCCCCCGGGACTTGACCTACGAGCAGTACTTC.

The chain recombines TRBV6-1 with TRBJ2-7; weak D call: TRBD1 (6 bases). The germline gives CDR1 MNHNS, CDR2 SASEGT. This CDR3 spans 15 amino acids. The V end lost 3 bases, the J end lost 0 bases, and 12 bases lay between the germline ends. In DNA form, the CDR3 reads TGTGCCAGCAGTGAGCCAGGGGTTAGCTCCTACGAGCAGTACTTC. Its protein product is CASSEPGVSSYEQYF.

J is TRBJ2-3 and V is TRBV7-2, with no clear D. The V gene lost 5 bases and the J gene lost 0 bases, with 9 bases spanning the gap. The CDR3 totals 14 residues. CDR1 and CDR2 (germline): SGHTA, FQGNSA. CDR3 bases: TGTGCCAGCAGCCCGACAACTAGCACAGATACGCAGTATTTT. This encodes CASSPTTSTDTQYF. The whole variable domain, remainder taken from reference TRBV7-2 and TRBJ2-3, is GAGVSQSPSNKVTEKGKDVELRCDPISGHTALYWYRQSLGQGLEFLIYFQGNSAPDKSGLPSDRFSAERTGGSVSTLTIQRTQQEDSAVYLCASSPTTSTDTQYFGPGTRLTVL.

A few counts support this clone. This rearrangement joins TRBV18 to TRBJ2-3; D is ambiguous. The V end was cut by 3 bases, the J end by 2 bases, with 3 bases between. The CDR3 loop spans 12 amino acids. The germline gives CDR1 KGHSH, CDR2 LQKENI. CDR3 protein: CASSPATDTQYF. The CDR3 DNA follows: TGTGCCAGCTCACCGGCCACAGATACGCAGTATTTT.

V and J are TRBV18 and TRBJ2-7, with a weak D call TRBD2 (7 bases). CDR3 length: 14 amino acids. The V end was cut by 6 bases, the J end by 2 bases, with 14 bases between. Germline CDR1 KGHSH, CDR2 LQKENI. DNA for the CDR3: TGTGCCAGCTCCCCCAAGGGGGGGACCTACGAGCAGTACTTC. Amino acid sequence: CASSPKGGTYEQYF. Filled out from reference TRBV18 and TRBJ2-7, the complete variable domain reads NAGVMQNPRHLVRRRGQEARLRCSPMKGHSHVYWYRQLPEEGLKFMVYLQKENIIDESGMPKERFSAEFPKEGPSILRIQQVVRGDSAAYFCASSPKGGTYEQYFGPGTRLTVT.

A few counts support this clone. The J gene is TRBJ1-1, the V gene TRBV28; 7 bases fit TRBD1. After removal of 5 bases from V and 1 base from J, the junction contained 4 bases not matched to a gene. This CDR3 is built from 14 residues. CDR1 is MDHEN, CDR2 SYDVKM, per germline. The CDR3 nucleotides read TGTGCCAGCAGTATGACAGGGTGGAACACTGAAGCTTTCTTT. As protein: CASSMTGWNTEAFF. The whole variable domain, remainder taken from reference TRBV28 and TRBJ1-1, is DVKVTQSSRYLVKRTGEKVFLECVQDMDHENMFWYRQDPGLGLRLIYFSYDVKMKEKGDIPEGYSVSREKKERFSLILESASTNQTSMYLCASSMTGWNTEAFFGQGTRLTVV.

The CDR3 nucleotides read TGTGCCAGCAGCTTGGGGCAGGGAGAGACCCAGTACTTC. Translation gives CASSLGQGETQYF. This chain uses TRBV5-4 with TRBJ2-5; maybe TRBD1 (5 bases). V lost 0 bases and J 4 bases, leaving 7 bases between the germline ends. CDR1 is SGHNT, CDR2 YYREEE, per germline (reference sequence). The CDR3 has 13 residues.

The chain has TRBV4-1 and TRBJ2-7; 7 nucleotides align to TRBD1. This CDR3 contains 15 residues. Trimming removed 5 bases from V and 2 bases from J; junction bases left unmatched: 9. Germline V lookup: CDR1 MGHRA, CDR2 YSYEKL. CDR3 in amino acids: CASSNRGKDAYEQYF. The CDR3 DNA reads TGCGCCAGCAGCAACAGGGGCAAAGATGCCTACGAGCAGTACTTC.

This chain connects TRBV29-1 to TRBJ2-5; no firm D call. The V end lost 7 bases, the J end lost 4 bases, and 16 bases lay between the germline ends. The CDR3 totals 13 residues. CDR1 and CDR2 (germline): SQVTM, ANQGSEA. The CDR3 here is CSATEVRSETQYF. In nucleotides, the CDR3 is TGCAGCGCGACCGAGGTACGCTCAGAGACCCAGTACTTC.

The chain couples TRBV19 to TRBJ2-3; D call uncertain. The V end was cut by 5 bases, the J end by 1 base, with 13 bases between. Germline V CDR1 and CDR2: LNHDA, SQIVND (reference sequence). This CDR3 is built from 15 residues. In DNA form, the CDR3 reads TGTGCCAGTAGTGTTTCTAGTCGGGGCACAGATACGCAGTATTTT. Translating it yields CASSVSSRGTDTQYF.

This clone was found a few times. The V call is TRBV30, the J call TRBJ2-7; D is possibly TRBD1 (6 bases). In germline, CDR1 is GTSNPN, CDR2 SVGIG (reference sequence). V gave up 3 bases and J gave up 0 bases, with 12 bases separating them. This CDR3 is 14 amino acids long. The CDR3 bases are TGTGCCTGGAGCGAAGACAGGAACTCCTACGAGCAGTACTTC. This codes for CAWSEDRNSYEQYF.

The chain couples TRBV9 to TRBJ2-7; D uncertain. This CDR3 is 14 amino acids long. V shed 4 bases and J shed 5 bases, with 16 bases lying between them. Germline loops: CDR1 SGDLS, CDR2 YYNGEE. The CDR3 region has the DNA TGTGCCAGCAGCCCCGAGTCCGCTGCCCACGAGCAGTACTTC. This encodes CASSPESAAHEQYF.

The count of this clone is one. The chain has TRBV9 and TRBJ2-7, with D possibly matching TRBD1 (5 bases). Deletions cut 0 bases from V and 5 bases from J, with 12 bases between. Per the germline V gene, CDR1 is SGDLS and CDR2 is YYNGEE. The CDR3 contains 14 residues. CDR3 region: CASSVGQGMDEQYF. For the CDR3, the DNA is TGTGCCAGCAGCGTAGGCCAGGGCATGGACGAGCAGTACTTC.

This chain links TRBV5-6 with TRBJ2-1, with 14 bases that match TRBD2. V gave up 4 bases and J gave up 7 bases; unmatched junction bases: 10. Germline loops: CDR1 SGHDT, CDR2 YYEEEE. There are 17 residues in the CDR3. CDR3 region: CASSKTGLAGARNEQFF. CDR3 sequence (DNA): TGTGCCAGCAGCAAGACGGGACTAGCGGGAGCGCGGAATGAGCAGTTCTTC.

The chain uses TRBV2 and TRBJ1-5, with D unclear. The CDR3 is 12 amino acids. Trimming stripped 5 bases from V and 6 bases from J, with 8 bases between. Germline V lookup: CDR1 SNHLY, CDR2 FYNNEI. The CDR3 DNA reads TGTGCCAGCAGTCTAGTAGGTCAGCCCCAGCATTTT. Translating it yields CASSLVGQPQHF. Using reference TRBV2 and TRBJ1-5 for the parts outside the CDR3, the full variable domain is EPEVTQTPSHQVTQMGQEVILRCVPISNHLYFYWYRQILGQKVEFLVSFYNNEISEKSEIFDDQFSVERPDGSNFTLKIRSTKLEDSAMYFCASSLVGQPQHFGDGTRLSIL.